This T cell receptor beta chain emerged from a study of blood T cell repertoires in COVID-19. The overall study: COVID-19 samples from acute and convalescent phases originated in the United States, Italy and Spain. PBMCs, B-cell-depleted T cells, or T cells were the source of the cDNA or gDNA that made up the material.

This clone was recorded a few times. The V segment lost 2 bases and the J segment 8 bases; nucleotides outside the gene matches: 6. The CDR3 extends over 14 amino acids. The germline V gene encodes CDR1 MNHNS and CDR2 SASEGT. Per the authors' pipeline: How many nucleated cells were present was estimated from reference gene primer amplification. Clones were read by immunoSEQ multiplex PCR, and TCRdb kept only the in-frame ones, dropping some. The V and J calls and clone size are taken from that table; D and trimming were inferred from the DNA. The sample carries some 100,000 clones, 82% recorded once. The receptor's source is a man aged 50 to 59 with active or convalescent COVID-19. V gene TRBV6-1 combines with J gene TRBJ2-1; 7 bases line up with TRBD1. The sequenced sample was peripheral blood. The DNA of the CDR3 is TGTGCCAGCAGTGAAACCCAGGGACAGCATGAGCAGTTCTTC. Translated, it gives CASSETQGQHEQFF.